This T cell receptor beta chain was identified in a study of T cells in localized non-small cell lung cancer. Using immunoSEQ multiplex PCR, the repertoire was profiled, and TCRdb retains in-frame clones only, with some absent. Of 35,000 to 50,000 clones listed, 70% to 90% were seen once; the top ten hold 6.4%. The CDR3 has 16 residues. V gave up 6 bases and J gave up 4 bases; unmatched junction bases: 7. Germline V gives CDR1 SNHLY, CDR2 FYNNEI. The V and J genes are TRBV2 and TRBJ1-4, with 11 bases identical to TRBD1. This TCR was sampled from a man aged 35 to 69 with stage I lung adenocarcinoma. The specimen was peripheral blood, collected before any cancer treatment. The CDR3 reads CASRFRGTGGNEKLFF. The DNA of the CDR3 is TGTGCCAGCAGGTTCCGTGGGACAGGGGGTAATGAAAAACTGTTTTTT.